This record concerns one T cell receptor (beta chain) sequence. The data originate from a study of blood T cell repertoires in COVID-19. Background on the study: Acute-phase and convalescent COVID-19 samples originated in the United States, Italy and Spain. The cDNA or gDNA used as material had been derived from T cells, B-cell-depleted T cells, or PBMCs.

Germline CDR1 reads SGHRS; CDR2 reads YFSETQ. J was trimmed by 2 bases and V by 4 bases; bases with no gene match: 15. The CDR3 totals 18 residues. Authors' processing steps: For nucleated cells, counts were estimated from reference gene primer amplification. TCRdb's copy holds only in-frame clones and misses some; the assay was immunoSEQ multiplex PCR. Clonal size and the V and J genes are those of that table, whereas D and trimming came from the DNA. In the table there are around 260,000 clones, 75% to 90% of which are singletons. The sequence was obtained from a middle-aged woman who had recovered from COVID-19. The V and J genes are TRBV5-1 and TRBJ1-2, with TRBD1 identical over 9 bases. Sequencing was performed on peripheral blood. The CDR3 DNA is TGCGCCAGCAGCCAAACGGGACAGGGACTCAGGGGGAACTATGGCTACACCTTC. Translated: CASSQTGQGLRGNYGYTF. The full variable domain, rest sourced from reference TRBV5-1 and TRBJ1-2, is KAGVTQTPRYLIKTRGQQVTLSCSPISGHRSVSWYQQTPGQGLQFLFEYFSETQRNKGNFPGRFSGRQFSNSRSEMNVSTLELGDSALYLCASSQTGQGLRGNYGYTFGSGTRLTVV.